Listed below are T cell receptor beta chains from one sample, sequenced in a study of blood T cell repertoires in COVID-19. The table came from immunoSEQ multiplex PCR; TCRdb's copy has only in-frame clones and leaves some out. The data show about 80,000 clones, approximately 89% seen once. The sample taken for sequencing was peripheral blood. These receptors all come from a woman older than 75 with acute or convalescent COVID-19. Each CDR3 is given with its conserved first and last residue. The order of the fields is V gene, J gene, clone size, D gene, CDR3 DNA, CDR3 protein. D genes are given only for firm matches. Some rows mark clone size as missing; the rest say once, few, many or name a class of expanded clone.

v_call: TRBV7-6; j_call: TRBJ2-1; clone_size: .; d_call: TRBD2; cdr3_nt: TGTGCCAGCAGCGATAAAACTAGCGTCTACAATGAGCAGTTCTTC; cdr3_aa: CASSDKTSVYNEQFF
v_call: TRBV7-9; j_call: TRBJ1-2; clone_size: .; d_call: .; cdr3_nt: TGTGCCAGCAGCCCAGGAGGGCAACGCTATGGCTACACCTTC; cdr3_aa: CASSPGGQRYGYTF
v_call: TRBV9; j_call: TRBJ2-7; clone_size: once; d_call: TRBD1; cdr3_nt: TGTGCCAGCAGCGTAGCGGGACAGGGCTTCTACGAGCAGTACTTC; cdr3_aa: CASSVAGQGFYEQYF
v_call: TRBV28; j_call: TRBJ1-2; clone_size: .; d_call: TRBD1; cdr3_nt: TGTGCCAGCAGTTACAAATCGACAGGGGGCGGGGGCTACACCTTC; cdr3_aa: CASSYKSTGGGGYTF
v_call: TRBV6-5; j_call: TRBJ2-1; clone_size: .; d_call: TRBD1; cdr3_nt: TGTGCCAGCAGTCGGGACAGCCTCTCCTACAATGAGCAGTTCTTC; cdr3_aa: CASSRDSLSYNEQFF
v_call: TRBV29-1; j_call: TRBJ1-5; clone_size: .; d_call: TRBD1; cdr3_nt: TGCAGCGTCTCACAGGGGGCCGGCAATCAGCCCCAGCATTTT; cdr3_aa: CSVSQGAGNQPQHF
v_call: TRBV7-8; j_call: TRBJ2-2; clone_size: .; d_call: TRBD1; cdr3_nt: TGTGCCAGCGGTCACCGGGGACAGGGGGCTTCGGCCGGGGAGCTGTTTTTT; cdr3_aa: CASGHRGQGASAGELFF
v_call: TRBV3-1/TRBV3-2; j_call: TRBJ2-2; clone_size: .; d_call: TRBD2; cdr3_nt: TGTGCCAGCAGCCAACCCTTACTAGCGGGGGATACCGGGGAGCTGTTTTTT; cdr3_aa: CASSQPLLAGDTGELFF
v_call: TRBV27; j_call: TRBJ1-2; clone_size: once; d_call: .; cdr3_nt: TGTGCCAGCAGTAAACGGGGGGAGGTAGGCTACACCTTC; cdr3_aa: CASSKRGEVGYTF
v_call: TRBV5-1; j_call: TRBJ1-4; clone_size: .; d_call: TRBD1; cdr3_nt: TGCGCCAGCAGCTTGGTTCCAGGGGGCGTTGAAAAACTGTTTTTT; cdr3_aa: CASSLVPGGVEKLFF
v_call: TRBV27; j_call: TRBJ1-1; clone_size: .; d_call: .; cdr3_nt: TGTGCCAGCAGTTTATATTTGGGGGCGCGAACTGAAGCTTTCTTT; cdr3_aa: CASSLYLGARTEAFF
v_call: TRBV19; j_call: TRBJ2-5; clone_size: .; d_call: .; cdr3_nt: TGTGCCAGTAAACGCGCCGAGACCCAGTACTTC; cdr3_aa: CASKRAETQYF
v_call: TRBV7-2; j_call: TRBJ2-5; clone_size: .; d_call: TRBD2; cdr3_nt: TGTGCCAGCAGCTTGGGCGGGGGGCCTCAAGAGACCCAGTACTTC; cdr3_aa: CASSLGGGPQETQYF
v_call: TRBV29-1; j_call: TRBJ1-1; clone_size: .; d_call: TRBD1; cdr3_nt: TGCAGCGTCAACAGGGGACTGAACACTGAAGCTTTCTTT; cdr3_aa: CSVNRGLNTEAFF
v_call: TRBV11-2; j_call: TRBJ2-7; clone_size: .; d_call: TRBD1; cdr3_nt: TGTGCCAGCAGCGTTACCGGGACAGGGGTTCTGTACTTC; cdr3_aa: CASSVTGTGVLYF
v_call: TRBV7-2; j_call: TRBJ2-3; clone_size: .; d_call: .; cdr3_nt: TGTGCCAGCAGCCTCGGGGCAGGGGGGACAGATACGCAGTATTTT; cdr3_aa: CASSLGAGGTDTQYF
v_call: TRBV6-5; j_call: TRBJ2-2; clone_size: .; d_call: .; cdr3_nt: TGTGCCAGCACCGCGCTCGGGGAGCTGTTTTTT; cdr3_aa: CASTALGELFF
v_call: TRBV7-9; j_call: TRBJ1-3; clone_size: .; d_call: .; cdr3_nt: TGTGCCAGCAGCTTAGCTCAGGGACTTGGAAACACCATATATTTT; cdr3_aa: CASSLAQGLGNTIYF
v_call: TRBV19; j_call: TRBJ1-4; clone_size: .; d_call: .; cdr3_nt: TGTGCCAGTAGTATACCAGGGGATGCGGTGTCTTTGGAAAAACTGTTTTTT; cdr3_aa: CASSIPGDAVSLEKLFF
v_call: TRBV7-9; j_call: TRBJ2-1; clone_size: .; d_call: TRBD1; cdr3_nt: TGTGCCAGCAGCTTGGGACAGGCGGACGTTGAGCAGTTCTTC; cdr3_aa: CASSLGQADVEQFF
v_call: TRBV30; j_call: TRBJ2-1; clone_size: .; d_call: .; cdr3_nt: TGTGCCTGGACTAGAACCCGACGCTACAATGAGCAGTTCTTC; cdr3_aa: CAWTRTRRYNEQFF
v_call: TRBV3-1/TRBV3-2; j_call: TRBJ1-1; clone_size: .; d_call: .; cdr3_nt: TGTGCCAGCAGTCCCACTGGCGGAGTTAGCGCTGAAGCTTTCTTT; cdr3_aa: CASSPTGGVSAEAFF
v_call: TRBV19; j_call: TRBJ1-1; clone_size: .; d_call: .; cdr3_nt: TGTGCCAGTAGTATGCGTACTGAAGCTTTCTTT; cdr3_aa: CASSMRTEAFF
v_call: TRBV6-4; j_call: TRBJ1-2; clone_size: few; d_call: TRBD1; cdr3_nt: TGTGCCAGCACAGGACAGGACCTACGGAATAGGTATGGCTACACCTTC; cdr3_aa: CASTGQDLRNRYGYTF
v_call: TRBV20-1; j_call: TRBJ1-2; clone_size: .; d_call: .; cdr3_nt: TGCAGTGCTAGTCTCACTGACTATGGCTACACCTTC; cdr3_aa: CSASLTDYGYTF
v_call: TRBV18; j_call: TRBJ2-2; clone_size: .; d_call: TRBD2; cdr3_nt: TGTGCCAGCTCATCCGGGACTAGCGGGATGAACGGGGAGCTGTTTTTT; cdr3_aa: CASSSGTSGMNGELFF
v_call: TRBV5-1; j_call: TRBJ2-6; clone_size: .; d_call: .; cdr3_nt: TGCGCCAGCAGCGACAGACCTGGGGCCAACGTCCTGACTTTC; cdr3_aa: CASSDRPGANVLTF
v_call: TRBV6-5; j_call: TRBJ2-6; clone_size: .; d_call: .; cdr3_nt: TGTGCCAGTCACAGCTCTGGGGCCAACGTCCTGACTTTC; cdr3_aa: CASHSSGANVLTF
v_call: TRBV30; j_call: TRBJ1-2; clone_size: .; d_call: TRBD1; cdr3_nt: TGTGCCTGGAACCGGGGACAGACTTACTATGGCTACACCTTC; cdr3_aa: CAWNRGQTYYGYTF
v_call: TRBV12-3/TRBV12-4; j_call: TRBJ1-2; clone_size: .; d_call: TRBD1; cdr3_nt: TGTGCCAGCAGTCAAGACAGGGGACATGGCTACACCTTC; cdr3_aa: CASSQDRGHGYTF
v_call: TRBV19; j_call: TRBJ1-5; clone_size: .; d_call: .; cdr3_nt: TGTGCCAGTAGTATTTCGGTTCCCAATCAGCCCCAGCATTTT; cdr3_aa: CASSISVPNQPQHF
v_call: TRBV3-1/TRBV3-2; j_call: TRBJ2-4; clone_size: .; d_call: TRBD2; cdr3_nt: TGTGCCAGCAGCCAAGATCGGGCTAGCGGGAGGAACATTCAGTACTTC; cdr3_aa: CASSQDRASGRNIQYF
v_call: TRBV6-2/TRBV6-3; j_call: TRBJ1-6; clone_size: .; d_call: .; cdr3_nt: TGTGCCAGCAGTTACCGGGGGGCAGAATCACCCCTCCACTTT; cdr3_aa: CASSYRGAESPLHF
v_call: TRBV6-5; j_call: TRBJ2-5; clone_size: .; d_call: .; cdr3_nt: TGTGCCAGCACCGTCCTTTGGGCAGAACAAGAGACCCAGTACTTC; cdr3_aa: CASTVLWAEQETQYF
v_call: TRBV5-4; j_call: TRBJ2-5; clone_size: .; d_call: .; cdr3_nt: TGTGCCTTCCGGCCGGGTTTAAAAGAGACCCAGTACTTC; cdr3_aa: CAFRPGLKETQYF
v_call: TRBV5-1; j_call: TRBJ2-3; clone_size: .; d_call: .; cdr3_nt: TGCGCCAGCAGTCCCGGGACTTCTCGTTCCACAGATACGCAGTATTTT; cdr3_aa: CASSPGTSRSTDTQYF
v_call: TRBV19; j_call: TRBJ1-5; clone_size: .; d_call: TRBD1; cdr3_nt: TGTGCCAGTACCGGGACAGGGGTAAGTAGGCGCCAGCATTTT; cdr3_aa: CASTGTGVSRRQHF
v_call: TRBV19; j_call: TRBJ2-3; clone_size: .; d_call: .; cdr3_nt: TGTGCCAGTAGTATGACTACTAACACAGATACGCAGTATTTT; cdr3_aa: CASSMTTNTDTQYF
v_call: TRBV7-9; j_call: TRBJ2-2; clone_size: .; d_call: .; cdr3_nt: TGTGCCAGCAGCTTAGGACTAGAATTTAAGGAGCTGTTTTTT; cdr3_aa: CASSLGLEFKELFF
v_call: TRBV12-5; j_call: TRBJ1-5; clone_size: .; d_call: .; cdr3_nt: TGTGCTAGTGGGCGAAACAATCAGCCCCAGCATTTT; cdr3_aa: CASGRNNQPQHF
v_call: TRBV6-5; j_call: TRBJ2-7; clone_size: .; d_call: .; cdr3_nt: TGTGCCACATGGAGTCCGGACTACGAGCAGTACTTC; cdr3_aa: CATWSPDYEQYF
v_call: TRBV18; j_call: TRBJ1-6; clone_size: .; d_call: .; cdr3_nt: TGTGCCAGCTCACCTGATCCTAACTATAATTCACCCCTCCACTTT; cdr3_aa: CASSPDPNYNSPLHF
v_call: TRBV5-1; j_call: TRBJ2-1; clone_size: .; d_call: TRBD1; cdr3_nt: TGCGCCAGCAGCTTGGGGGGACAGGTGAATGAGCAGTTCTTC; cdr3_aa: CASSLGGQVNEQFF
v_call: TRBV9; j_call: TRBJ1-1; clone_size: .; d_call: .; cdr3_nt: TGTGCCAGCAGCGCGGAGCCCGGGGGGTGGTTGGGTGAAGCTTTCTTT; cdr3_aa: CASSAEPGGWLGEAFF
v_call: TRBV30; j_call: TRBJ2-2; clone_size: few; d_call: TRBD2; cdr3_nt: TGTGCCTGGAGCGACCGGACTAGGCGGTCCGGGGAGCTGTTTTTT; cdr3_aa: CAWSDRTRRSGELFF
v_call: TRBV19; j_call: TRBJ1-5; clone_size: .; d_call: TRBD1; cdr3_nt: TGTGCCAGTAGGGAACTGGGACAGGGAAATCAGCCCCAGCATTTT; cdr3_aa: CASRELGQGNQPQHF
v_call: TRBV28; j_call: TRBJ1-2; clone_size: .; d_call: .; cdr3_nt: TGTGCCAGCAGAAAAAACAGCTCTCCCTATGGCTACACCTTC; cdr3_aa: CASRKNSSPYGYTF
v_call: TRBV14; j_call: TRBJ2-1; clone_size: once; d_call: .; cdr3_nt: TGTGCCAGCAGCGGGTCGTGGCGGAGTGGAAGCGATGAGCAGTTCTTC; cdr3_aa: CASSGSWRSGSDEQFF
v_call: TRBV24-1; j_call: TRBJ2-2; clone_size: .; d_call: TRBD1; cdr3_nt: TGTGCCACCAGTGACCCAAATGGACAGGGCACCGGGGAGCTGTTTTTT; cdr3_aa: CATSDPNGQGTGELFF
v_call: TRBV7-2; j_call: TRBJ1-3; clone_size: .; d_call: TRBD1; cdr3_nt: TGTGCCAGCACCCTTGGACAGGTCGGTCCCGGAAACACCATATATTTT; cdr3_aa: CASTLGQVGPGNTIYF
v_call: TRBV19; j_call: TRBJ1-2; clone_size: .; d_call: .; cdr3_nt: TGTGCCAGTAGTCCAGCCATGGGGGGGACTAACTATGGCTACACCTTC; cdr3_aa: CASSPAMGGTNYGYTF
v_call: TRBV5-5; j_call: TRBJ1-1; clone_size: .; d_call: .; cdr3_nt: TGTGCCAGCAGCTCAGGACAGCTAAGAGTTGAAGCTTTCTTT; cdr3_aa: CASSSGQLRVEAFF
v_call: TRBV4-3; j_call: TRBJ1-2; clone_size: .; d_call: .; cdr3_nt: TGCGCCAGCAGCCAAGATCTTGGCGACAGCCTTTACTATGGCTACACCTTC; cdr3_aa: CASSQDLGDSLYYGYTF
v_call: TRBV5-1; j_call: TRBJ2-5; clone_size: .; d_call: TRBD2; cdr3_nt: TGCGCCAGCAGCGAGGGACTAGCGGGGGCTCTGTACCAAGAGACCCAGTACTTC; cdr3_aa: CASSEGLAGALYQETQYF
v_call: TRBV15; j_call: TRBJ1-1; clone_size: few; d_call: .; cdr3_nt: TGTGCCACCAGCAGAGACCTTGGGGCCGTAGGAAAAGCTTTCTTT; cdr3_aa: CATSRDLGAVGKAFF
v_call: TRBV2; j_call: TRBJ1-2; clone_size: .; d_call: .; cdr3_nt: TGTGCCAGCAGCTCCGGTGTCTCGAGTGGCTACACCTTC; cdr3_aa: CASSSGVSSGYTF
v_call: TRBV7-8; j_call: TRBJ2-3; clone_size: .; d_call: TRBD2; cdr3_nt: TGTGCCAGCAGCTCCATAGCGGGGGTAAGCACAGATACGCAGTATTTT; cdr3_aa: CASSSIAGVSTDTQYF